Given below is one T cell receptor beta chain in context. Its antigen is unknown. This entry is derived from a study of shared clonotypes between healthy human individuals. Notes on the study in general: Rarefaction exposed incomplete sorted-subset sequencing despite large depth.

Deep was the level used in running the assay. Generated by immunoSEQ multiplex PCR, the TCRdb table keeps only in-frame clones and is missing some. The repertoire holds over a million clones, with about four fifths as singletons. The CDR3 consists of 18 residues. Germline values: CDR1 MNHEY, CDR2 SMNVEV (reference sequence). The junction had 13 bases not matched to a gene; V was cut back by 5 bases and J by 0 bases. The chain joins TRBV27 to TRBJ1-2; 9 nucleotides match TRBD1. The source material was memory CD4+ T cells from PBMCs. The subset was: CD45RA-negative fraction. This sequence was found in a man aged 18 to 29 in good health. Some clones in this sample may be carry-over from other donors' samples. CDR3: CASSGQGTGRYSNYGYTF. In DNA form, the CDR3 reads TGTGCCAGCAGTGGACAGGGGACAGGGCGCTATTCTAACTATGGCTACACCTTC.